This TCR beta chain was sequenced for a study of T cell responses to AZD1222 COVID-19 vaccine. Whole-study results and caveats: Reports indicate that nearly half of spike-specific TCRs are directed at unmutated variant regions. Of the AZD1222 recipients, only 5 to 7 were seropositive at baseline. Spike-specific TCR breadth and depth went up after people got two AZD1222 doses.

A word on this clone: Antigen: not known.

Trimming took off 3 bases at V and 6 bases at J, with 11 bases between the two ends. This CDR3 has 14 amino acids. CDR1 SGHNT and CDR2 YENEEA come from the germline V gene. The assay was immunoSEQ multiplex PCR, and TCRdb's table has in-frame clones only and misses some. Here the sample spans roughly 110,000 clones, around 90% being singletons. Sample: peripheral blood, taken on day 0 of AZD1222 vaccination. The TCR was taken from an adult in good health. This chain uses TRBV11-3 with TRBJ2-2; D gene ambiguous. CDR3: CASSLISGSGELFF. In DNA, the CDR3 is TGTGCCAGCAGCTTGATCTCAGGTTCCGGGGAGCTGTTTTTT.